This TCR beta chain appears in the sequencing data of a study of blood T cells in healthy people across ages. A J-beta primer mix and a sample-barcoded 5' primer were used in a second PCR of roughly 7 to 12 cycles. MiXCR, applied by TCRdb to the 5' RACE reads, yields one record per CDR3 protein. The sample has around 970,000 distinct CDR3 sequences; roughly 51% are singletons. Study-wide results and limits: The long-lived group displayed more naive CD4+ cells, plus higher diversity, than the aged donors did.

In the case of this clonotype: Its antigen is currently unknown.

Around 10 milliliters of peripheral blood were drawn from each donor. The sequence came from a woman aged 60-75 years in good health. Sequenced: blood.

CDR3 residues: CASTPDFPGANEKLFF. The CDR3 DNA reads TGTGCCAGCACCCCGGACTTTCCAGGGGCTAATGAAAAACTGTTTTTT. The V and J genes are TRBV9 and TRBJ1-4, with D perhaps TRBD1 (6 bases). Germline lookup yields CDR1 SGDLS and CDR2 YYNGEE. The CDR3 sequence is 16 residues long. With 6 bases removed from V and 3 bases from J, the gap between germline ends came to 18 bases.